The 23 T cell receptor beta chains below come from one sample, sequenced in a study of beta chain features in type 1 diabetes. General study points: All four CD4+ subsets of Type 1 diabetes patients contained TCRB CDR3s that were moderately but significantly shorter.

For these TCRs, the target antigens are not known. All of the isolated RNA was reverse transcribed, so expressed TCRB transcripts were sequenced. Repertoires were generated with immunoSEQ multiplex PCR, while TCRdb's copy carries only in-frame clones and drops some. The profile shows around 170,000 clones, 7% to 9.5% of them singletons. Sequenced sample: central memory CD4+ T cells from blood. The source of these receptors is a woman aged 25-40 years with type 1 diabetes.

The table lists this clone with a few counts. The chain combines TRBV23-1 with TRBJ2-1; TRBD1 agrees at 8 bases. TRBV23-1 carries the ORF label, with uncertain function. This CDR3 comprises 16 residues. V dropped 5 bases and J dropped 4; count of bases not matched to a gene: 10. This chain's CDR3 is CASSIGTGVFYNEQFF. The CDR3, as DNA: TGCGCCAGCAGTATAGGGACAGGTGTTTTTTACAATGAGCAGTTCTTC.

This clone was seen a few times. V is TRBV9 and J is TRBJ1-1; possible D gene TRBD1, 6 bases. Germline loops: CDR1 SGDLS, CDR2 YYNGEE. V was shortened by 4 bases and J by 11 bases, with 21 bases between the two germline ends. The CDR3 covers 14 residues. The CDR3 DNA follows: TGTGCCAGCAGCATAGAAACAGGGTTCTCGTGCGCTTTCTTT. As protein: CASSIETGFSCAFF.

This clone was recorded a few times. In DNA, the CDR3 is TGTGCCAGCACCGGGACTAGCGGGAGCTACGAGCAGTACTTC. Its translation: CASTGTSGSYEQYF. This chain uses TRBV6-5 with TRBJ2-7; 14 nucleotides match TRBD2. V dropped 7 bases and J dropped 3; count of bases not matched to a gene: 2. The germline V gene has CDR1 MNHEY and CDR2 SVGAGI. The CDR3 sequence is 14 residues long.

V is TRBV23-1 and J is TRBJ1-2; tentative D call: TRBD1 (5 bases). TRBV23-1 is given ORF status, its function remaining uncertain. The CDR3 covers 11 residues. With 2 bases removed from V and 9 bases from J, the gap between germline ends came to 7 bases. Here the CDR3 DNA reads TGCGCCAGCAGTCAAGGGGCCAGCTACACCTTC. Its translation: CASSQGASYTF.

This chain connects TRBV6-4 to TRBJ2-1, with TRBD1 as a possible D gene (6 bases). V gave up 6 bases and J gave up 5 bases, with 11 bases separating them. The CDR3 length is 13 residues. Germline V gives CDR1 MRHNA, CDR2 SNTAGT. CDR3: CASSMTGDNEQFF. In DNA form, the CDR3 reads TGTGCCAGCAGCATGACAGGAGACAATGAGCAGTTCTTC.

This clone was seen more than once but under ten times. V usage is TRBV5-1 and J usage is TRBJ2-3; weak D call: TRBD1 (5 bases). Germline V CDR1 and CDR2: SGHRS, YFSETQ. V dropped 5 bases and J dropped 5 bases, with 12 bases sitting between them. CDR3 size: 13 residues. CDR3 loop: CASSQGFVDTQYF. The CDR3 DNA follows: TGCGCCAGCAGTCAGGGTTTCGTAGATACGCAGTATTTT.

This clone was detected a few times. The chain has TRBV19 and TRBJ1-5; 8 bases map to TRBD1. The length of the CDR3 is 13 residues. J was trimmed by 6 bases and V by 7 bases; bases with no gene match: 5. The germline V gene has CDR1 LNHDA and CDR2 SQIVND (reference sequence). The CDR3 region is CASTDRDGQPQHF. CDR3 nucleotides: TGTGCCAGTACGGACAGGGACGGTCAGCCCCAGCATTTT.

The V gene is TRBV19, the J gene TRBJ1-5; D perhaps matches TRBD1 (6 bases). The V end was cut by 7 bases, the J end by 5 bases, with 18 bases between. Per the germline V gene, CDR1 is LNHDA and CDR2 is SQIVND (reference sequence). CDR3 length equals 15 residues. CDR3 DNA: TGTGCCAGTAACCTCAGGGGTTCAGCGGATCAGCCCCAGCATTTT. Encoded protein: CASNLRGSADQPQHF.

As regards this clone: The same CDR3 is also encoded by other DNA sequences in this sample. This sequence joins TRBV11-3 and TRBJ2-1, with D unclear. V was clipped by 3 bases and J by 0 bases, with 6 bases between them. The CDR3 has 14 residues. Germline V CDR1 and CDR2: SGHNT, YENEEA. The CDR3 is CASSFSSSYNEQFF. The CDR3 DNA reads as TGTGCCAGCAGCTTTTCTAGCTCCTACAATGAGCAGTTCTTC.

In its sample, this clone was seen a few times. This rearrangement joins TRBV29-1 to TRBJ2-7; TRBD1 matches 8 bases. The CDR3 spans 14 residues. CDR1 SQVTM and CDR2 ANQGSEA come from the germline V gene. Trimming removed 6 bases from V and 5 bases from J; junction bases left unmatched: 12. Here the CDR3 reads CSVLFDRGRDEQYF. CDR3 DNA: TGCAGCGTGTTATTCGACAGGGGCAGAGACGAGCAGTACTTC.

V and J are TRBV7-2 and TRBJ2-1; 7 bases map to TRBD1. The CDR3 loop spans 15 amino acids. Per germline, CDR1 SGHTA and CDR2 FQGNSA. The junction had 4 bases not matched to a gene; V was cut back by 1 base and J by 4 bases. The CDR3 spells CASSLDRGLYNEQFF. The CDR3 nucleotides read TGTGCCAGCAGCTTAGACAGGGGCCTGTACAATGAGCAGTTCTTC. Looking up the rest from reference TRBV7-2 and TRBJ2-1 gives the full variable domain: GAGVSQSPSNKVTEKGKDVELRCDPISGHTALYWYRQSLGQGLEFLIYFQGNSAPDKSGLPSDRFSAERTGGSVSTLTIQRTQQEDSAVYLCASSLDRGLYNEQFFGPGTRLTVL.

This clone was found a few times. The chain combines TRBV18 with TRBJ1-1; TRBD1 aligns across 7 bases. The V gene's germline CDR1 is KGHSH and CDR2 LQKENI. J lost 7 bases, V lost 8 bases, and 10 bases had no gene match. This CDR3 comprises 13 residues. CDR3 bases: TGTGCCAGCCGTGCGACAGGGCTGGGTGAAGCTTTCTTT. Translation: CASRATGLGEAFF.

The sample holds many counts of this clone. The chain is built from TRBV28 and TRBJ2-1, with D perhaps matching TRBD1 (5 bases). CDR3 size: 13 residues. Looked up from germline, CDR1 is MDHEN and CDR2 is SYDVKM. The V gene lost 7 bases and the J gene lost 2 bases, with 9 bases spanning the gap. DNA of the CDR3: TGTGCCAGCAAAGGGGAACCCTACAATGAGCAGTTCTTC. It codes for CASKGEPYNEQFF.

This clone turned up a few times. The J gene is TRBJ2-1, the V gene TRBV5-6; possibly TRBD1 for D (5 bases). The V end lost 1 base, the J end lost 11 bases, and 13 bases lay between the germline ends. This CDR3 contains 13 residues. Germline-derived CDR1 and CDR2 are SGHDT and YYEEEE. The CDR3 DNA sequence: TGTGCCAGCAGCTTGAGGGGCCAGGGAAAGCAGTTCTTC. Translating gives CASSLRGQGKQFF.

The rearrangement joins TRBV12-5 to TRBJ2-1; 9 bases line up with TRBD1. V trimming: 5 bases; J trimming: 2 bases; junction bases outside the gene matches: 7. CDR1 and CDR2 (germline): LGHNT, FRNRAP. The CDR3 runs to 16 residues. DNA of the CDR3: TGTGCTAGTGGTACAAACAGGGGGCTGACCTACAATGAGCAGTTCTTC. Its translation is CASGTNRGLTYNEQFF. The complete variable domain, with remaining parts taken from reference TRBV12-5 and TRBJ2-1, reads DARVTQTPRHKVTEMGQEVTMRCQPILGHNTVFWYRQTMMQGLELLAYFRNRAPLDDSGMPKDRFSAEMPDATLATLKIQPSEPRDSAVYFCASGTNRGLTYNEQFFGPGTRLTVL.

V gene TRBV7-8 combines with J gene TRBJ2-7; 12 nucleotides match TRBD2. The CDR3 covers 17 residues. The J segment lost 2 bases and the V segment lost 0 bases, leaving 5 bases of the junction unmatched. Germline CDR1 reads SGHVS; CDR2 reads FQNEAQ. The CDR3 spells CASSLARLAGGPYEQYF. CDR3 DNA: TGTGCCAGCAGCTTAGCAAGGCTAGCGGGAGGGCCCTACGAGCAGTACTTC.

This clone turned up a few times. The V call is TRBV25-1, the J call TRBJ1-5; D remains ambiguous. This CDR3 region has 12 residues. Germline CDR1 and CDR2: MGHDK and SYGVNS. V was shortened by 3 bases and J by 6 bases, with 6 bases between the two germline ends. This chain's CDR3 is CASSESSQPQHF. In DNA, the CDR3 is TGTGCCAGCAGTGAGTCCAGTCAGCCCCAGCATTTT. Drawing the rest from reference TRBV25-1 and TRBJ1-5, the complete variable domain is EADIYQTPRYLVIGTGKKITLECSQTMGHDKMYWYQQDPGMELHLIHYSYGVNSTEKGDLSSESTVSRIRTEHFPLTLESARPSHTSQYLCASSESSQPQHFGDGTRLSIL.

This clone appeared a few times. CDR3 nucleotides: TGTGCCAGTAGTCCCCCGGACAGGGGAGAGACCCAGTACTTC. Translated, it gives CASSPPDRGETQYF. V usage is TRBV19 and J usage is TRBJ2-5, with 9 bases fitting TRBD1. Trimming at V came to 5 bases and at J to 4 bases, leaving 5 bases not matched to a gene. Germline V gene data show CDR1 as LNHDA and CDR2 as SQIVND (reference sequence). The CDR3 runs to 14 residues.

This CDR3 reads CASSLNGGSVDEQFF. The CDR3 bases are TGCGCCAGCAGCTTGAACGGCGGGAGTGTAGATGAGCAGTTCTTC. V is TRBV5-1 and J is TRBJ2-1, with 7 bases identical to TRBD2. Trimming cost V 1 base and J 8 bases; bases outside gene matches: 9. In germline, CDR1 is SGHRS, CDR2 YFSETQ. CDR3 length equals 15 residues.

The sample holds a few counts of this clone. This rearrangement joins TRBV27 to TRBJ2-5; 10 bases agree with TRBD2. CDR3 length equals 18 residues. V shed 0 bases, J shed 5 bases, and the junction held 12 bases outside the gene matches. Germline V gene data show CDR1 as MNHEY and CDR2 as SMNVEV (reference sequence). For the CDR3, the DNA is TGTGCCAGCAGTTTATCACTAGCGGGACAAGCATCCGGGGAGACCCAGTACTTC. Its translation: CASSLSLAGQASGETQYF.

J is TRBJ2-7 and V is TRBV23-1; no clear D gene. TRBV23-1 is designated an ORF whose function remains uncertain. Trimming stripped 4 bases from V and 0 bases from J, with 19 bases between. This CDR3 has 17 residues. The CDR3 sequence: CASSRASRQLPSYEQYF. CDR3 in DNA: TGCGCCAGCAGTCGGGCCTCACGGCAACTTCCCTCCTACGAGCAGTACTTC.

In this sample, this clone turned up a few times. The rearrangement joins TRBV9 to TRBJ2-5; TRBD1 might be the D (6 bases). Germline V gene lookup returns CDR1 SGDLS and CDR2 YYNGEE. The CDR3 length is 15 residues. V gave up 0 bases and J gave up 1 base, with 10 bases separating them. DNA of the CDR3: TGTGCCAGCAGCGTAGACACAGGGCTCCAAGAGACCCAGTACTTC. It specifies CASSVDTGLQETQYF.

The chain couples TRBV2 to TRBJ2-5; possible D gene TRBD1, 5 bases. Looked up from germline, CDR1 is SNHLY and CDR2 is FYNNEI. The length of the CDR3 is 13 residues. V was trimmed by 2 bases and J by 5 bases, leaving 9 bases between them. The CDR3 sequence is CASSEQGTETQYF. CDR3 in DNA: TGTGCCAGCAGTGAACAGGGTACGGAGACCCAGTACTTC.